This T cell receptor (beta chain) was sequenced during a study of blood T cells in healthy people across ages. Primers used in a second PCR of roughly 6 to 11 cycles were a sample-barcoded 5' primer and a J-beta primer mix. Via MiXCR, TCRdb re-called the 5' RACE reads, giving one row per CDR3 protein. This table has over 500,000 distinct CDR3 sequences, about 27% appearing once. Another study also made use of these data, one on T cells of mothers and their children.

The source is a boy between 2 and 15 years old in good health. The specimen was blood.

The CDR3 DNA reads as TGCAGTGCCGGGACCCACACAGATACGCAGTATTTT. Its translation is CSAGTHTDTQYF. This chain links TRBV20-1 with TRBJ2-3; the D call may be TRBD1 or TRBD2 (5 bases each). There are 12 residues in the CDR3. V lost 6 bases to trimming and J lost 2 bases, with 9 bases between them. The germline V gene has CDR1 DFQATT and CDR2 SNEGSKA (reference sequence).